Listed below are T cell receptor beta chains from one sample, sequenced in a study of tumor-infiltrating lymphocytes in primary liver carcinoma. TCRdb re-analysed the multiplex PCR reads in MiXCR, keeping a single row per CDR3 protein. Counted here are 100,000 to 120,000 distinct CDR3 sequences, roughly 80% occurring once; the ten biggest clones make up about 20%. Sequenced material: liver tumor tissue from sampling region 3. Receptors originate from a middle-aged man with primary liver carcinoma and hepatitis B virus infection. CDR3s include the opening cysteine and the closing phenylalanine or tryptophan. The D gene is left open where the match is weak. Not all rows give a size; the values are once, few, many and, for expanded clones, a class.

j_gene,abundance,d_gene,v_gene,CDR3nt,CDR3aa
TRBJ1-1,.,.,TRBV4-2,TGTACCAGCAGTCAAGATTCTAATGGGAGGGCTTTCTTT,CTSSQDSNGRAFF
TRBJ1-5,.,.,TRBV10-2,TGCGCCAGCAAGAGCCCTGGGAGTAATCAGCCCCAGCATTTT,CASKSPGSNQPQHF
TRBJ1-5,.,.,TRBV5-1,TGTGCCAGCAGATTCGGGGGCGAAGGCAATCAGCCCCAGCATTTT,CASRFGGEGNQPQHF
TRBJ2-7,.,.,TRBV11-2,TGTGCCAGCAGTCCCGGGGGTTACAAGCAATACTTC,CASSPGGYKQYF
TRBJ2-3,many,.,TRBV29-1,TGCAGCGCCAGGCGGGGCAACACAGATACGCAGTATTTT,CSARRGNTDTQYF
TRBJ1-3,.,.,TRBV4-2,TGTGCCAGCAGTCCCGAACCCGGACAGATCTGTGGATACACCATATATTTT,CASSPEPGQICGYTIYF
TRBJ2-7,.,.,TRBV4-2,TGTGTCAGCAGCCAAGAGCTAGCGCTTGTTTACGAGCAGTACTTC,CVSSQELALVYEQYF
TRBJ2-1,.,.,TRBV5-4,TGTGCCAGCACCCCCGCGGACAGCTGCAATGAGCAGTTCTTC,CASTPADSCNEQFF
TRBJ2-1,once,.,TRBV7-9,TGTGCCAGCAGCCCACGGGGGTGGGGGTCCTACAATGAGCAGTTCTTC,CASSPRGWGSYNEQFF
TRBJ1-1,.,.,TRBV10-3,TGTGCAATCAGTGAAAGAGGTGCGAGACTGGGAGCTTTCTTT,CAISERGARLGAFF
TRBJ2-7,.,.,TRBV11-2,TGTACCAGCAGCTCCAACATGAACTCCTACGAGCAGTACTTC,CTSSSNMNSYEQYF
TRBJ2-1,.,TRBD2,TRBV4-1,TGCGCCTGCAGCCCTCTTAGCGGGATACACAATGAACAGTTCTTC,CACSPLSGIHNEQFF
TRBJ2-7,once,.,TRBV5-6,TGTGTCAGCAACTTGCCCCCCTACGAGCAGTACTTC,CVSNLPPYEQYF
TRBJ1-1,.,.,TRBV29-1,TGCAGCACCGGTGCAGCGTGGGGGATGAACATTGAAGCTTTCTTT,CSTGAAWGMNIEAFF
TRBJ1-1,.,.,TRBV12-3/TRBV12-4,TGTGCCATCAAAGGGCCCCTAGGCACTGGAGCTTTCTTT,CAIKGPLGTGAFF
TRBJ2-4,.,TRBD2,TRBV11-1,TGCGCCAGTAGCTTTCCCGGGACTAGCGGGACCAAAAACATACATTACTTC,CASSFPGTSGTKNIHYF
TRBJ2-7,.,TRBD2,TRBV10-3,TGTGCCATCAGTGATCGGGGAGCGGGAGTAGACAACCAGTACTTC,CAISDRGAGVDNQYF
TRBJ2-4,.,TRBD2,TRBV6-2/TRBV6-3,TGTACCTGCAGTCGCCGGGGGGGCGAAAACGCTCAGTACTTC,CTCSRRGGENAQYF
TRBJ2-2,.,TRBD2,TRBV18,TGTGCCAGCTCACCGTCCCTAGCGGGAGTGATCGGGGATCTGTTTTTT,CASSPSLAGVIGDLFF
TRBJ1-3,.,TRBD1,TRBV28,TGTGCCAGCAGTCTCCTCGGGACAGGGATTGAGAACACCATGTATTTT,CASSLLGTGIENTMYF
TRBJ1-2,.,.,TRBV10-2,TGCGCCAGCAGCGACGGTGTTGGCGGCTACACCTTC,CASSDGVGGYTF
TRBJ1-1,.,.,TRBV4-2,TGTGCCAACAGCCAAGATAGGGGGGACACTGAAGCTTTCTTT,CANSQDRGDTEAFF
TRBJ2-4,.,TRBD2,TRBV11-1,TGTGCTAGCAGCTTTCCCGGCACTAGCGGGACCAAAAACTTTCAGTACTTT,CASSFPGTSGTKNFQYF
TRBJ2-4,.,.,TRBV10-3,TGTGCCGTCCGGGAGGCCGGGGGCCTCAAACACATTCAGTATTTC,CAVREAGGLKHIQYF
TRBJ2-3,.,.,TRBV27,TGTGCCAGCAGTTTATCGGGAGGCACAGATATGCAGTATTTT,CASSLSGGTDMQYF
TRBJ2-4,.,.,TRBV11-2,TGTGGCAGCAGCTTAGATAGAGCAGGTCTAGCCAAAAATATTCAGTACTTC,CGSSLDRAGLAKNIQYF
TRBJ2-1,.,TRBD2,TRBV6-2/TRBV6-3,TGTGCCAGCAGTCGTCTAGCGGAAAACAATGAGCTGTTCTTC,CASSRLAENNELFF
TRBJ2-2,.,.,TRBV6-2/TRBV6-3,TGTGCCAGCAGCCGAGCCGGGACACCTTCCACCGGGGGGCTGTTTTTT,CASSRAGTPSTGGLFF
TRBJ2-4,.,TRBD2,TRBV11-1,TGTGTCAGCAGCTTTCCCTGGGCTAGCGGGATCAAAAACATTCAGTACTTC,CVSSFPWASGIKNIQYF
TRBJ2-2,.,.,TRBV6-5,TGTGCCAGCGGTTACCAGGACACCGAGGAGCTGTTTTTT,CASGYQDTEELFF
TRBJ2-1,.,.,TRBV6-6,TGTGCCAGCAGTTACTCGACTGAATCCTACAATGAGCAGTTCTTC,CASSYSTESYNEQFF
TRBJ2-4,once,TRBD1,TRBV5-4,TGTGCCAGCAGCTGGGTGAGGGGGCGAGTAAACATTCAGTACTTC,CASSWVRGRVNIQYF
TRBJ2-2,.,.,TRBV6-1,TGTGCCAGCTGTGAAGTCCCCACTAGCTTACCCTGGGAGGTGTTTTTT,CASCEVPTSLPWEVFF
TRBJ1-6,once,.,TRBV4-3,TGCGCCTGCAGCTCCTGGGACAAGGGAAGGAATTCACCCCTCCAATTT,CACSSWDKGRNSPLQF
TRBJ2-7,.,.,TRBV11-2,TGTGCCAGCAATCCCGGGGGTTACGAGCAGTGGTTC,CASNPGGYEQWF
TRBJ1-1,.,.,TRBV6-6,TGCGCCAGTAGCACAAGGGGGACTATTGAAGCTTTCTTT,CASSTRGTIEAFF
TRBJ2-1,.,TRBD1,TRBV12-3/TRBV12-4,TGTGCCAGCAGTCCACCCGGGACAGGCCCTTACAATGAGCAGCCCTTC,CASSPPGTGPYNEQPF
TRBJ2-7,.,.,TRBV11-2,TGTGCCAGCAGTTCCGGACGGCTTTACGTGCACGAGCAGTACTTC,CASSSGRLYVHEQYF
TRBJ2-1,.,.,TRBV5-4,TGTGCCATCAACTTAAGACACTCCAATGAGCAGTTCTTC,CAINLRHSNEQFF
TRBJ2-7,.,.,TRBV6-5,TGTGCCAGCACCGTAGCGGCGGAACTGAAGCAGTACTTC,CASTVAAELKQYF
TRBJ2-3,.,TRBD1,TRBV6-6,TGTGCCAGCGGTCTCGACCTAGGGGGCACAGATACGCAGTTTTTT,CASGLDLGGTDTQFF
TRBJ2-1,.,.,TRBV11-2,TGTGCCAGCAGCTTGTCGGGGATCGGCAATGAGCAATTCTTC,CASSLSGIGNEQFF